Listed below are T cell receptor beta chains from one sample, sequenced in a study of Ad26.COV2.S vaccination and SARS-CoV-2 variants. Profiled with immunoSEQ multiplex PCR; TCRdb holds only in-frame clones, not every one. The sample has 380,000 or so clones, about nine tenths seen once. The sequenced sample was peripheral blood, obtained in a trial of Ad26.COV2.S vaccine versus placebo. Receptors originate from a person aged 18-65 years who received the Ad26.COV2.S COVID-19 vaccine or a placebo. Both conserved end residues are part of each CDR3. The D gene is left open where the match is weak. The size entry is marked missing in some rows and otherwise reads once, few, many or a size class.

>-|-|TRBV9|TRBJ1-6
TGTGCCAGCAGCGTAGAACAGAATTCACCCCTCCACTTT
CASSVEQNSPLHF
>-|-|TRBV18|TRBJ1-1
TGTGCCAGCTCACCCTCCGAGGGTGAAGCTTTCTTT
CASSPSEGEAFF
>few|-|TRBV6-2/TRBV6-3|TRBJ1-5
TGTGCCAGCAGTCCAACAGGGCCGGATAGCAATCAGCCCCAGCATTTT
CASSPTGPDSNQPQHF
>-|-|TRBV30|TRBJ1-1
TGTGCCTGGAGTGACCTTCTGGACCGGAGCACTGAAGCTTTCTTT
CAWSDLLDRSTEAFF
>-|-|TRBV14|TRBJ2-1
TGTGCCAGCAGCCAATTTTCCCCCTCGGGAGATCCTCGCAATGAGCAGTTCTTC
CASSQFSPSGDPRNEQFF
>-|TRBD1|TRBV5-1|TRBJ2-5
TGCGCCAGCAGCTTGGGATTTACAGGGGTAGAGGGCCAAGAGACCCAGTACTTC
CASSLGFTGVEGQETQYF
>-|-|TRBV6-1|TRBJ1-6
TGTGCCAGCAGTGATGGAGGGAGAGCCCTCCACTTT
CASSDGGRALHF
>-|-|TRBV5-6|TRBJ2-7
TGTGCCAGCAGCTTGGCCCTCTACGAGCAGTACTTC
CASSLALYEQYF
>-|-|TRBV7-8|TRBJ1-5
TGTGCCAGCAGTACAGGGACGGGTCAGCCCCAGCATTTT
CASSTGTGQPQHF
>-|-|TRBV7-2|TRBJ1-5
TGTGCCAGCAGCTTATTATCCCCAGGGCGGCAGCCCCAGCATTTT
CASSLLSPGRQPQHF
>-|TRBD1|TRBV27|TRBJ1-6
TGTGCCAGCAGTTTTCGACAGGGTGATTCACCCCTCCACTTT
CASSFRQGDSPLHF